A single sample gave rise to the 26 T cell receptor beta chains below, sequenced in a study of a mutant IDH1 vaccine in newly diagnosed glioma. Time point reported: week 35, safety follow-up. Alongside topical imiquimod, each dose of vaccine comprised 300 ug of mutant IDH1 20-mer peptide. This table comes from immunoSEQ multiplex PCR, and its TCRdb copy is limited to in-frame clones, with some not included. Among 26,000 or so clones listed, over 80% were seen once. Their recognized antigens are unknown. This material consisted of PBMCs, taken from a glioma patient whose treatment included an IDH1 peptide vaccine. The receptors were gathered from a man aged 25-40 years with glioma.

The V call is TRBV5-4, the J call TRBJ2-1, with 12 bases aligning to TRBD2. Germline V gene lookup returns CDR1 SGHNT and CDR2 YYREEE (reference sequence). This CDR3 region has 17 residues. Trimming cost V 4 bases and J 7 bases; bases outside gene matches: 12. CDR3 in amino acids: CASSRREGLAGGNEQFF. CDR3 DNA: TGTGCCAGCAGCAGACGGGAAGGGCTAGCGGGAGGGAATGAGCAGTTCTTC.

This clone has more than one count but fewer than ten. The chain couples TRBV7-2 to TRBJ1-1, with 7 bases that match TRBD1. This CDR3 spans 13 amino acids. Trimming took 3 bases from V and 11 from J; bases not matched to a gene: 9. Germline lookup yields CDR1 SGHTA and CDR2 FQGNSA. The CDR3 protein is CASSFRRGQVAFF. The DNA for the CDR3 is TGTGCCAGCAGCTTTAGGAGGGGGCAGGTTGCTTTCTTT.

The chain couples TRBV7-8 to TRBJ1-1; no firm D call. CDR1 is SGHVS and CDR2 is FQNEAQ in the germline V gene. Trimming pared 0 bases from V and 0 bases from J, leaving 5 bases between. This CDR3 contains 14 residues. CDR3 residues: CASSLATVNTEAFF. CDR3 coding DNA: TGTGCCAGCAGCTTAGCAACAGTGAACACTGAAGCTTTCTTT. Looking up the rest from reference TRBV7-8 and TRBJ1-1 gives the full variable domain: GAGVSQSPRYKVAKRGQDVALRCDPISGHVSLFWYQQALGQGPEFLTYFQNEAQLDKSGLPSDRFFAERPEGSVSTLKIQRTQQEDSAVYLCASSLATVNTEAFFGQGTRLTVV.

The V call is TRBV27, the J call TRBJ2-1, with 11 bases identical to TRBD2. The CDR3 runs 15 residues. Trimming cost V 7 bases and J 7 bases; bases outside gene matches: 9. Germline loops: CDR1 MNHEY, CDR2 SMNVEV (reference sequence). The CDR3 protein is CASTIASGRRNEQFF. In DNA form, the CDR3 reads TGTGCCAGCACCATCGCTAGCGGGAGGCGGAATGAGCAGTTCTTC.

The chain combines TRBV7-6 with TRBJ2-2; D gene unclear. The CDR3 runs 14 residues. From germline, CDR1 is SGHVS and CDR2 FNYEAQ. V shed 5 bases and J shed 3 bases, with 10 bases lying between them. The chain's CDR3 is CASSRTDYTGELFF. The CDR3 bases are TGTGCCAGCAGCCGAACAGACTACACCGGGGAGCTGTTTTTT.

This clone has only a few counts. CDR3 DNA: TGTGCCAGCAGCCCCCAACAGGGGGCTAACTACAATGAGCAGTTCTTC. Its protein product is CASSPQQGANYNEQFF. The chain carries TRBV5-8 and TRBJ2-1, with 9 bases fitting TRBD1. The junction had 8 bases not matched to a gene; V was cut back by 4 bases and J by 3 bases. This CDR3 comprises 16 residues. Looked up from germline, CDR1 is SGHTS and CDR2 is YDEGEE.

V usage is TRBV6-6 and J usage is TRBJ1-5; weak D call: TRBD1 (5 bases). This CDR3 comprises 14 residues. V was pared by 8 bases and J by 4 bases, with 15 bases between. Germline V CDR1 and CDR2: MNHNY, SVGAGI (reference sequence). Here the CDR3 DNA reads TGTGCCAGCCGGGTGGCAGGACAAAATCAGCCCCAGCATTTT. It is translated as CASRVAGQNQPQHF.

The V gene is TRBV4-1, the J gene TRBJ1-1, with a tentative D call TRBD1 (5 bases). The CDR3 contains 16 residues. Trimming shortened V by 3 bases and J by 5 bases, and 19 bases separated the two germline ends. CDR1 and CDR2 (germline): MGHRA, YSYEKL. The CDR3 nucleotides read TGCGCCAGCAGCCAGGAACCCGAGACAGTAGAAACTGAAGCTTTCTTT. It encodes CASSQEPETVETEAFF.

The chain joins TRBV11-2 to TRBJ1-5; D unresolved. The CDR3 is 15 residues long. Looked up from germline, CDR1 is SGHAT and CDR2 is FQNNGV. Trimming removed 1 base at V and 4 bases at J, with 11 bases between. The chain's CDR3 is CASSLGAGLNQPQHF. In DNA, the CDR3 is TGTGCCAGCAGCTTAGGGGCAGGCCTGAATCAGCCCCAGCATTTT.

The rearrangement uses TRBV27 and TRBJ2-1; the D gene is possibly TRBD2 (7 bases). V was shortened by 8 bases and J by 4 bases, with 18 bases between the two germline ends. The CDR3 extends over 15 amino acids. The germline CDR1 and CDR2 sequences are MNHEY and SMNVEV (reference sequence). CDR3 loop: CASHMGGGGYNEQFF. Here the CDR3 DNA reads TGTGCCAGCCATATGGGAGGGGGGGGGTACAATGAGCAGTTCTTC.

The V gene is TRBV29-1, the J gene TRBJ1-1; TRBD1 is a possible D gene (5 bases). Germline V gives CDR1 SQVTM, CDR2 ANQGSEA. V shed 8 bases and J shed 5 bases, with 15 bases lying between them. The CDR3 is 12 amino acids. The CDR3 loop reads CSTAGGLTEAFF. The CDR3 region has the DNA TGCAGCACCGCTGGGGGATTGACTGAAGCTTTCTTT.

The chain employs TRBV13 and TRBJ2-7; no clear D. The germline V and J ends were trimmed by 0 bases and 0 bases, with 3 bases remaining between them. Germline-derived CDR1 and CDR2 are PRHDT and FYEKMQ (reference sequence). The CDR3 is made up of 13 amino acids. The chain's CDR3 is CASSLGLSYEQYF. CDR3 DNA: TGTGCCAGCAGCTTAGGCCTCTCCTACGAGCAGTACTTC.

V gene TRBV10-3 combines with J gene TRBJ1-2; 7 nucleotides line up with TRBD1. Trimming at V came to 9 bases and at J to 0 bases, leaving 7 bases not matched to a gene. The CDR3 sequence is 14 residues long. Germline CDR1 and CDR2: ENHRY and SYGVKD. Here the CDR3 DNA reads TGTGCCATGAAACGGGACAGCTCTAACTATGGCTACACCTTC. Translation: CAMKRDSSNYGYTF.

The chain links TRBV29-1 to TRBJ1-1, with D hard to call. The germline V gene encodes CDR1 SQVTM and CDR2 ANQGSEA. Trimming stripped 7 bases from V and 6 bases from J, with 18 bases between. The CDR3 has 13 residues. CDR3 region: CSAINTGGSEAFF. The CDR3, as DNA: TGCAGCGCTATAAACACGGGAGGGTCTGAAGCTTTCTTT.

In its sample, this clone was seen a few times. CDR3 amino acids: CASSEGDGGREKLFF. CDR3 nucleotide sequence: TGTGCCAGCAGTGAGGGGGACGGGGGTCGTGAAAAACTGTTTTTT. The chain recombines TRBV2 with TRBJ1-4; tentative D call: TRBD1 (5 bases). The V and J ends lost 3 bases and 7 bases respectively, with 15 bases between them. CDR1 SNHLY and CDR2 FYNNEI come from the germline V gene. The CDR3 is 15 amino acids.

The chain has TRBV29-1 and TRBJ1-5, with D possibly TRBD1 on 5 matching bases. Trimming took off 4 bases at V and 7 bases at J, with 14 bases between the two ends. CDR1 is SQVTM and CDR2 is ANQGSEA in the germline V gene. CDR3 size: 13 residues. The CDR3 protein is CSVAVGRDQPQHF. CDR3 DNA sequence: TGCAGCGTTGCGGTAGGCAGGGACCAGCCCCAGCATTTT.

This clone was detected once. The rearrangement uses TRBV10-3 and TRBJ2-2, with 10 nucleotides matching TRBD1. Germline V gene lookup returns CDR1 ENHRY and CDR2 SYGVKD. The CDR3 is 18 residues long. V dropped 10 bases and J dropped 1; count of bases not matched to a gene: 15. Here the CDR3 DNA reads TGTGCCACCTGCACCGGGACAGGGGCACCGGAGAACACCGGGGAGCTGTTTTTT. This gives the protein CATCTGTGAPENTGELFF.

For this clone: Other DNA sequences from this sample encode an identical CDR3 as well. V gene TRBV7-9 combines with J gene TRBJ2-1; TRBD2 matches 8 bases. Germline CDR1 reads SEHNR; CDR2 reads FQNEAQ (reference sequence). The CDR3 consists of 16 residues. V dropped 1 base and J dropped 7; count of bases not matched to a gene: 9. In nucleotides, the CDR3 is TGTGCCAGCAGCTTAGGTTTGGCGGGAGGTCGGAATGAGCAGTTCTTC. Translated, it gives CASSLGLAGGRNEQFF.

This chain's CDR3 is CAWSAYTEAFF. The CDR3 DNA sequence: TGTGCCTGGAGTGCATATACTGAAGCTTTCTTT. The rearrangement uses TRBV30 and TRBJ1-1, with D unresolved. Germline V gene lookup returns CDR1 GTSNPN and CDR2 SVGIG (reference sequence). The CDR3 is 11 amino acids. The V end was cut by 1 base, the J end by 5 bases, with 5 bases between.

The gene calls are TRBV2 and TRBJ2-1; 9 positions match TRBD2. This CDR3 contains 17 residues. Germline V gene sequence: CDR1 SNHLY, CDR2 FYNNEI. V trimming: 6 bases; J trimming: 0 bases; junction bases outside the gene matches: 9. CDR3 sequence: CASSEWGGGASYNEQFF. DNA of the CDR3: TGTGCCAGCAGCGAGTGGGGCGGGGGGGCCTCCTACAATGAGCAGTTCTTC.

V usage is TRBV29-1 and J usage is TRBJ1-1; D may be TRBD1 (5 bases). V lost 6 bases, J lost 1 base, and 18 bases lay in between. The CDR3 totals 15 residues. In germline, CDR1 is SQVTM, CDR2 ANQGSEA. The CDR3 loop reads CSVLRVAGRNTEAFF. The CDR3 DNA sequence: TGCAGCGTCCTAAGAGTGGCAGGGCGGAACACTGAAGCTTTCTTT.

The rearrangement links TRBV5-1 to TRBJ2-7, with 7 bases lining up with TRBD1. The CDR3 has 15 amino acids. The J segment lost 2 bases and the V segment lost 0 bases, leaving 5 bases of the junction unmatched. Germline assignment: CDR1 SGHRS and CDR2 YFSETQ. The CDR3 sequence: CASSLAGTDPYEQYF. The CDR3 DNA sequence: TGCGCCAGCAGCTTGGCCGGGACAGACCCCTACGAGCAGTACTTC.

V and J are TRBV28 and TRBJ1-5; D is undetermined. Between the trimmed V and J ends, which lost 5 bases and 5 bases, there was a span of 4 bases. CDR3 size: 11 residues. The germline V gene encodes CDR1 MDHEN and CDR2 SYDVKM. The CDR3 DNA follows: TGTGCCAGCAGTACATATCAGCCCCAGCATTTT. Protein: CASSTYQPQHF.

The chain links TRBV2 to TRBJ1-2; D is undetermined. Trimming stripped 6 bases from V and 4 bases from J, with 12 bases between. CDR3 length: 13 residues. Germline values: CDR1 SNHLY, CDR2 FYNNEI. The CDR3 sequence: CASRTGSIYGYTF. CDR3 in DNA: TGTGCCAGCAGGACGGGGAGTATCTATGGCTACACCTTC.

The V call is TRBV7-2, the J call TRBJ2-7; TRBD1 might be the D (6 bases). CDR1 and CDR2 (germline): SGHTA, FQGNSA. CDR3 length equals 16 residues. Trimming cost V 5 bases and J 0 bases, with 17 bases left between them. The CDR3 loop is CASSKTPRGSSYEQYF. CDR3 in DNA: TGTGCCAGCAGCAAAACCCCCAGGGGTTCCTCCTACGAGCAGTACTTC. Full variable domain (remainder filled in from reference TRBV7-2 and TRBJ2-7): GAGVSQSPSNKVTEKGKDVELRCDPISGHTALYWYRQSLGQGLEFLIYFQGNSAPDKSGLPSDRFSAERTGGSVSTLTIQRTQQEDSAVYLCASSKTPRGSSYEQYFGPGTRLTVT.

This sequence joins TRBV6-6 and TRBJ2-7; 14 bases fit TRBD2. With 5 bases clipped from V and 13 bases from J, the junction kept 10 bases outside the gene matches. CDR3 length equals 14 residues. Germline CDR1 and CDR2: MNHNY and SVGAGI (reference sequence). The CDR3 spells CASSPGLAGARCYF. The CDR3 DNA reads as TGTGCCAGCAGTCCGGGACTAGCGGGAGCGCGCTGTTACTTC.